This T cell receptor (beta chain) was obtained from a study of shared clonotypes between healthy human individuals. Study-wide findings and caveats: With several donors compared, 4% to 5% of naive CD4 clonotypes were shared.

With 3 bases clipped from V and 4 bases from J, the junction kept 4 bases outside the gene matches. The CDR3 runs 15 residues. CDR1 and CDR2 (germline): LNHDA, SQIVND (reference sequence). About this clone: What it recognizes is unknown. This sample also contains other DNA sequences that code for the same CDR3.

The repertoire was sequenced with immunoSEQ multiplex PCR; TCRdb's copy has only in-frame clones and lacks some. The data hold about a million clones, with 76% observed a single time. All donors qualified as healthy HIV-negative adults and had experienced no recent acute infections or vaccinations. This chain connects TRBV19 to TRBJ2-2; 8 bases fit TRBD1. The sequenced sample consisted of memory CD4+ T cells sorted from blood. Indicated subset: CD45RA-negative fraction. The TCR was taken from a man in his late teens or twenties in good health. The CDR3 reads CASSIDRGGTGELFF. The CDR3 DNA sequence: TGTGCCAGTAGTATCGACAGGGGAGGCACCGGGGAGCTGTTTTTT.